This T cell receptor beta chain stems from a study of T-cell memory formation after mild COVID-19. This CDR3 has 15 amino acids. CDR1 and CDR2 (germline): KGHSH, LQKENI. V lost 4 bases, J lost 2 bases, and 7 bases stayed unmatched. 5'RACE primed from the constant segment yielded TCR alpha and TCR beta cDNA libraries bearing sample barcodes and UMIs. Via MiXCR, TCRdb re-called the 5' RACE reads, giving one row per CDR3 protein. This table has 400,000 or so distinct CDR3 sequences, around 20% appearing once. The table lists this clonotype with a few counts. V gene TRBV18 combines with J gene TRBJ1-2, with TRBD1 identical over 7 bases. Source material: PBMCs or a T cell subset sorted from them (not recorded which). This clonotype originated in an adult woman who had mild COVID-19 (a few samples of this study predate the infection). Cell type and time point are not known. Here the CDR3 DNA reads TGTGCCAGCTCACAGGCGACAGGGATAAACTATGGCTACACCTTC. Protein product: CASSQATGINYGYTF.